This T cell receptor beta chain was retrieved from a study of blood T cells in healthy people across ages. There were healthy Caucasian individuals from Russia, aged about 6 to 95, serving as donors. This CDR3 has 15 residues. Study results and limitations: Leaving the PBMCs unsorted stopped any conclusive comparison of naive versus antigen-experienced cells. In long-lived donors, naive CD4+ cell counts and diversity exceeded those of aged donors.

Note on this clonotype: What it recognizes is unknown.

Next came a second PCR, run for about 7 to 12 cycles, which used a sample-barcoded 5' primer along with a J-beta primer mix. Tags on each cDNA molecule came from a template-switch adaptor with 12 random nucleotides. TCRdb re-called the 5' RACE reads through MiXCR, storing one row per CDR3 protein. The top ten hold roughly 24% of the sample, which has some 1,800,000 distinct CDR3 sequences, roughly two fifths seen once. The receptor's source is a human donor in good health. Sequenced: blood. V and J are TRBV21-1 and TRBJ1-1. TRBV21-1 has pseudogene status. CDR3 bases: TGTGCCAGCAGCAATCGGAAAGGCGTGAACACTGAAGCTTTCTTT. Translation gives CASSNRKGVNTEAFF.